The 27 T cell receptor beta chains reported below all come from one sample, sequenced in a study of shared clonotypes between healthy human individuals. Measured with immunoSEQ multiplex PCR; TCRdb has only the in-frame clones, and not every one. The top ten hold roughly 1.5% of the sample, which has over a million clones, roughly 75% seen once. The specimen was memory CD4+ T cells sorted from blood. The subset: CD45RA-negative fraction. These receptors were collected from a man aged 18 to 30 in good health.

The chain has TRBV28 and TRBJ2-6, with TRBD1 identical over 8 bases. Unmatched junction bases numbered 11, after V lost 1 base and J lost 0 bases. From germline, CDR1 is MDHEN and CDR2 SYDVKM. The CDR3 is made up of 20 amino acids. CDR3 coding DNA: TGTGCCAGCAGTTTATTCCCATATGGGACAGGCACCTCTGGGGCCAACGTCCTGACTTTC. Translation gives CASSLFPYGTGTSGANVLTF. Complete variable domain (other parts from reference TRBV28 and TRBJ2-6): DVKVTQSSRYLVKRTGEKVFLECVQDMDHENMFWYRQDPGLGLRLIYFSYDVKMKEKGDIPEGYSVSREKKERFSLILESASTNQTSMYLCASSLFPYGTGTSGANVLTFGAGSRLTVL.

The genes are TRBV11-2 and TRBJ2-7; a weak D match, TRBD1 (7 bases). The CDR3 runs to 17 residues. Germline V gives CDR1 SGHAT, CDR2 FQNNGV. V lost 5 bases, J lost 4 bases, and 24 bases lay in between. The chain's CDR3 is CASSQGVATAGYYEQYF. The DNA of the CDR3 is TGTGCCAGCAGCCAGGGGGTGGCGACCGCGGGATATTACGAGCAGTACTTC.

This chain connects TRBV20-1 to TRBJ2-7, with D possibly being TRBD2 (5 bases). Trimming shortened V by 6 bases and J by 4 bases, and 10 bases separated the two germline ends. Per germline, CDR1 DFQATT and CDR2 SNEGSKA (reference sequence). This CDR3 spans 11 amino acids. Here the CDR3 reads CSAGLAYEQYF. The CDR3 DNA reads TGCAGTGCCGGACTGGCTTACGAGCAGTACTTC.

CDR3: CASTGTSGLPSTDTQYF. The CDR3 nucleotides are TGTGCCAGCACCGGGACTAGCGGGTTGCCTAGCACAGATACGCAGTATTTT. The chain couples TRBV2 to TRBJ2-3; 12 nucleotides match TRBD2. The CDR3 length is 17 residues. The junction had 8 bases not matched to a gene; V was cut back by 7 bases and J by 0 bases. From germline, CDR1 is SNHLY and CDR2 FYNNEI.

This chain uses TRBV9 with TRBJ1-1; D is possibly TRBD1 (5 bases). This CDR3 is 14 amino acids long. The germline gives CDR1 SGDLS, CDR2 YYNGEE. Trimming took 4 bases from V and 4 from J, leaving 14 bases between them. The DNA of the CDR3 is TGTGCCAGCAGCCGAGCCGCCGGGGCCACTGAAGCTTTCTTT. This codes for CASSRAAGATEAFF.

The V and J genes are TRBV5-1 and TRBJ1-6; D is possibly TRBD1 (6 bases). The germline V gene encodes CDR1 SGHRS and CDR2 YFSETQ. CDR3 length: 16 amino acids. V dropped 2 bases and J dropped 5 bases, with 14 bases sitting between them. CDR3 in DNA: TGCGCCAGCAGCTTACAGGGAACCGTTGATAATTCACCCCTCCACTTT. Its translation: CASSLQGTVDNSPLHF.

The chain links TRBV6-1 to TRBJ2-3; D uncertain. Per germline, CDR1 MNHNS and CDR2 SASEGT. Trimming cost V 7 bases and J 0 bases, with 11 bases left between them. This CDR3 contains 14 residues. CDR3 protein: CASKIDHSTDTQYF. CDR3 DNA: TGTGCCAGCAAAATCGATCATAGCACAGATACGCAGTATTTT.

The chain joins TRBV13 to TRBJ1-3, with a weak D call TRBD1 (5 bases). Germline CDR1 and CDR2: PRHDT and FYEKMQ (reference sequence). The CDR3 contains 14 residues. The V and J ends lost 6 bases and 1 base respectively, with 10 bases between them. The CDR3 spells CASRGRESGNTIYF. CDR3 DNA sequence: TGTGCCAGCAGGGGCAGGGAATCTGGAAACACCATATATTTT.

The rearrangement joins TRBV29-1 to TRBJ1-4; perhaps TRBD1 as D (6 bases). Germline V gene lookup returns CDR1 SQVTM and CDR2 ANQGSEA. The germline V and J ends were trimmed by 4 bases and 8 bases, with 17 bases remaining between them. The CDR3 runs 14 residues. CDR3 nucleotide sequence: TGCAGCGTTGTGGGGGGCGACGGAGGGGAAAAACTGTTTTTT. It translates to CSVVGGDGGEKLFF.

V and J are TRBV2 and TRBJ2-3; no clear D. Germline loops: CDR1 SNHLY, CDR2 FYNNEI. V was trimmed by 3 bases and J by 10 bases, leaving 11 bases between them. The CDR3 is 12 amino acids. The CDR3 loop is CASSELLGAQYF. CDR3 bases: TGTGCCAGCAGTGAGCTTTTAGGTGCGCAGTATTTT.

The rearrangement joins TRBV7-9 to TRBJ2-3, with 10 positions matching TRBD2. The CDR3 is made up of 14 amino acids. The trim removed 5 bases at V and 5 bases at J, leaving 4 bases unmatched. Germline CDR1 reads SEHNR; CDR2 reads FQNEAQ (reference sequence). The CDR3 loop is CASSGAGGVDTQYF. The CDR3 region has the DNA TGTGCCAGCAGCGGAGCGGGAGGGGTAGATACGCAGTATTTT.

V and J are TRBV7-2 and TRBJ2-5, with D perhaps given as TRBD1 or TRBD2 (6 bases each). V was pared by 1 base and J by 5 bases, with 20 bases between. The germline V gene encodes CDR1 SGHTA and CDR2 FQGNSA. The CDR3 loop spans 17 amino acids. This CDR3 is CASSLGSGGIRGETQYF. The DNA for the CDR3 is TGTGCCAGCAGCTTAGGGAGTGGCGGGATAAGGGGGGAGACCCAGTACTTC. Complete variable domain (other parts from reference TRBV7-2 and TRBJ2-5): GAGVSQSPSNKVTEKGKDVELRCDPISGHTALYWYRQSLGQGLEFLIYFQGNSAPDKSGLPSDRFSAERTGGSVSTLTIQRTQQEDSAVYLCASSLGSGGIRGETQYFGPGTRLLVL.

V and J are TRBV19 and TRBJ1-1, with 10 bases lining up with TRBD1. CDR1 LNHDA and CDR2 SQIVND come from the germline V gene (reference sequence). The V gene end was trimmed by 10 bases and the J gene end by 1 base; junction bases not matched to a gene: 9. CDR3 size: 15 residues. The CDR3 here is CATGQGKGSNTEAFF. CDR3 nucleotide sequence: TGTGCCACGGGACAGGGGAAAGGCTCGAACACTGAAGCTTTCTTT.

This sequence joins TRBV2 and TRBJ1-2; 7 nucleotides agree with TRBD1. Looked up from germline, CDR1 is SNHLY and CDR2 is FYNNEI. This CDR3 region has 14 residues. V lost 3 bases, J lost 3 bases, and 4 bases stayed unmatched. The CDR3 reads CASSDRGEDYGYTF. The CDR3 nucleotides read TGTGCCAGCAGTGACAGGGGGGAGGACTATGGCTACACCTTC.

The chain carries TRBV18 and TRBJ2-3; 10 bases match TRBD2. The CDR3 length is 15 residues. Per germline, CDR1 KGHSH and CDR2 LQKENI. J gave up 7 bases and V 5 bases, and 9 bases lay outside the gene matches. CDR3 DNA sequence: TGTGCCAGCTCAGCTCTAGCGGGAGCTCGGAATACGCAGTATTTT. Translating gives CASSALAGARNTQYF.

This clone was recorded many times. The chain has TRBV9 and TRBJ1-5; D may be TRBD1 (6 bases). CDR1 SGDLS and CDR2 YYNGEE come from the germline V gene. The V end lost 1 base, the J end lost 7 bases, and 18 bases lay between the germline ends. The CDR3 runs to 16 residues. CDR3 residues: CASSVSAGEGGQPQHF. The CDR3 DNA is TGTGCCAGCAGCGTATCCGCAGGGGAAGGAGGACAGCCCCAGCATTTT.

Only a few counts were recorded for this clone. The chain has TRBV29-1 and TRBJ1-1; 8 bases match TRBD1. The CDR3 consists of 15 residues. Trimming took 7 bases from V and 0 from J; bases not matched to a gene: 10. Germline loops: CDR1 SQVTM, CDR2 ANQGSEA. CDR3 in DNA: TGCAGCGAGATTCCCAGGGACAGGATGAACACTGAAGCTTTCTTT. Translated, it gives CSEIPRDRMNTEAFF.

The J gene is TRBJ2-3, the V gene TRBV7-9; D gene unclear. V lost 10 bases, J lost 2 bases, and 25 bases lay in between. Germline V gives CDR1 SEHNR, CDR2 FQNEAQ (reference sequence). The CDR3 contains 17 residues. The CDR3 here is CAIPASGTRSFTDTQYF. The CDR3 nucleotides read TGTGCCATCCCAGCTTCGGGTACTCGATCCTTCACAGATACGCAGTATTTT.

A remark on this clone: This sample includes further DNA sequences coding for the same CDR3. The chain recombines TRBV7-9 with TRBJ2-7; the D gene is possibly TRBD2 (6 bases). V was shortened by 5 bases and J by 4 bases, with 9 bases between the two germline ends. Germline CDR1 is SEHNR and CDR2 is FQNEAQ (reference sequence). The CDR3 totals 12 residues. The CDR3 DNA sequence: TGTGCCAGCAGCCCGACTAGTTACGAGCAGTACTTC. Amino acid sequence: CASSPTSYEQYF.

With respect to this clone: Germline is not matched at one junction end, which may reflect a read error. V and J are TRBV11-2 and TRBJ2-1; 7 bases agree with TRBD1. Germline loops: CDR1 SGHAT, CDR2 FQNNGV. The CDR3 consists of 15 residues. The CDR3 reads CASSLEAGGWDEQFF. The CDR3 coding sequence is TGTGCCAGCAGCCTAGAGGCAGGGGGTTGGGATGAGCAGTTCTTC.

Concerning this clone: Other DNA sequences in this sample translate to the same CDR3. The chain recombines TRBV5-6 with TRBJ2-5; 10 nucleotides line up with TRBD1. V was clipped by 4 bases and J by 4 bases; unmatched bases: 7. Germline CDR1 is SGHDT and CDR2 is YYEEEE. The CDR3 is 15 amino acids. CDR3: CASSGTTGGLETQYF. CDR3 bases: TGTGCCAGCAGCGGGACGACAGGGGGCCTAGAGACCCAGTACTTC.

The chain combines TRBV28 with TRBJ1-1; D gene ambiguous. The CDR3 length is 14 residues. V dropped 6 bases and J dropped 4 bases, with 15 bases sitting between them. CDR1 is MDHEN, CDR2 SYDVKM, per germline. Written as DNA, the CDR3 is TGTGCCAGCAGCGGTGGGGTAGTGGGCACTGAAGCTTTCTTT. Translation gives CASSGGVVGTEAFF.

The V call is TRBV6-6, the J call TRBJ1-1; D is unresolved. Germline CDR1 MNHNY, CDR2 SVGAGI (reference sequence). The germline V and J ends were trimmed by 0 bases and 0 bases, with 5 bases remaining between them. The CDR3 extends over 14 amino acids. CDR3 nucleotides: TGTGCCAGCAGTTACTCGACCATGAACACTGAAGCTTTCTTT. It is translated as CASSYSTMNTEAFF.

The rearrangement uses TRBV4-1 and TRBJ2-5; perhaps TRBD1 as D (6 bases). Trimming shortened V by 3 bases and J by 5 bases, and 13 bases separated the two germline ends. CDR3 length equals 14 residues. Germline CDR1 MGHRA, CDR2 YSYEKL. For the CDR3, the DNA is TGCGCCAGCAGCCAGGGGACAAAGGAGGAGACCCAGTACTTC. Translating it yields CASSQGTKEETQYF.

The V gene is TRBV10-2, the J gene TRBJ2-2; no clear D. V lost 3 bases and J 6 bases, leaving 5 bases between the germline ends. The germline CDR1 and CDR2 sequences are WSHSY and SAAADI. This CDR3 is built from 12 residues. The CDR3: CASSDGPGELFF. The CDR3 DNA is TGCGCCAGCAGTGACGGGCCCGGGGAGCTGTTTTTT.

This clone has only a few counts. The rearrangement uses TRBV4-1 and TRBJ2-7, with TRBD1 identical over 9 bases. This CDR3 has 15 residues. The V gene's germline CDR1 is MGHRA and CDR2 YSYEKL. J was trimmed by 6 bases and V by 4 bases; bases with no gene match: 10. The CDR3 bases are TGCGCCAGCAGCCGGGAGGGACAGGGAAGGGTCGAGCAGTACTTC. This encodes CASSREGQGRVEQYF.

This clone occurred a few times. The chain recombines TRBV28 with TRBJ2-5; 8 positions match TRBD1. The CDR3 is 17 amino acids. The J segment lost 1 base and the V segment lost 1 base, leaving 8 bases of the junction unmatched. Germline CDR1 reads MDHEN; CDR2 reads SYDVKM. The CDR3 DNA reads TGTGCCAGCAGTTTATCCCGGGACAGGAGTTTCCAAGAGACCCAGTACTTC. Its translation: CASSLSRDRSFQETQYF.